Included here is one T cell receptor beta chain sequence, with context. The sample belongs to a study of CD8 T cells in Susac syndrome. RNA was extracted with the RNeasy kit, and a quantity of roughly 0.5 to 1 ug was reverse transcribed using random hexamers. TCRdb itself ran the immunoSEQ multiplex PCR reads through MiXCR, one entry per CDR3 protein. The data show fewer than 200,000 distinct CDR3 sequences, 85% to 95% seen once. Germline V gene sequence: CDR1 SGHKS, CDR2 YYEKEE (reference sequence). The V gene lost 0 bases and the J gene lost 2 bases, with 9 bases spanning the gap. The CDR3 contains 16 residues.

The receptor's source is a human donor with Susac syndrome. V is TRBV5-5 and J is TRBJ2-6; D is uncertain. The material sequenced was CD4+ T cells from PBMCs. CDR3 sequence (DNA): TGTGCCAGCAGCTTGGTTCCGGTAGCTGGGGCCAACGTCCTGACTTTC. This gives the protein CASSLVPVAGANVLTF.